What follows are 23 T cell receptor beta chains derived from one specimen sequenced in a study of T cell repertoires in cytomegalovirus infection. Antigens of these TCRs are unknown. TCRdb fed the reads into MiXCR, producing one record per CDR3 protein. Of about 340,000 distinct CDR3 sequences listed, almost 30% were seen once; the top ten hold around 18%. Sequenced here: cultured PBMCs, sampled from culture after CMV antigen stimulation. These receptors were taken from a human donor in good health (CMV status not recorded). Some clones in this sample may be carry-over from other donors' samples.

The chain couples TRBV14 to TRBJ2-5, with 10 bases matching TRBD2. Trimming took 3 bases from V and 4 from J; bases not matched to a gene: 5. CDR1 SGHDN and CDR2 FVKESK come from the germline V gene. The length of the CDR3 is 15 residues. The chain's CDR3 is CASSQKGLASETQYF. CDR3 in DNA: TGTGCCAGCAGCCAGAAGGGACTAGCGTCAGAGACCCAGTACTTC.

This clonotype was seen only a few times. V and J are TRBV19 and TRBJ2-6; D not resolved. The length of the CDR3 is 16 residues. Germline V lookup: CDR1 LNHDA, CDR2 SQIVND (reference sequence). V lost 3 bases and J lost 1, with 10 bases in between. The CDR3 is CASSISSSSGANVLTF. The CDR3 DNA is TGTGCCAGTAGTATCTCGAGCAGTTCTGGGGCCAACGTCCTGACTTTC.

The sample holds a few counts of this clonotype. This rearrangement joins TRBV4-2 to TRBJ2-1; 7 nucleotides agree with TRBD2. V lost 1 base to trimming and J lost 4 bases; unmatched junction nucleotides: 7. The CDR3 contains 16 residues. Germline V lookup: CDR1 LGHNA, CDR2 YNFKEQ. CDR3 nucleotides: TGTGCCAGCAGCCAAGTAGGCGGGAGACTTTACAATGAGCAGTTCTTC. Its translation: CASSQVGGRLYNEQFF.

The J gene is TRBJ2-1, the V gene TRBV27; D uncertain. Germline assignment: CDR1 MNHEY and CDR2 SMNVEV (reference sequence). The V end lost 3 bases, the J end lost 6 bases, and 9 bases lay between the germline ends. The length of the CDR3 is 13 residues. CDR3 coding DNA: TGTGCCAGCAGTTTCCTAGTCCGCAATGAGCAGTTCTTC. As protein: CASSFLVRNEQFF.

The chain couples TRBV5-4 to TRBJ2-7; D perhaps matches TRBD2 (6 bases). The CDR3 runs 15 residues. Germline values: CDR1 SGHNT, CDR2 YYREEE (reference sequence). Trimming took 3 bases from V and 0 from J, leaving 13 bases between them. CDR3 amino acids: CASSSSRGGSYEQYF. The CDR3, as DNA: TGTGCCAGCAGCTCCTCACGGGGAGGCTCCTACGAGCAGTACTTC.

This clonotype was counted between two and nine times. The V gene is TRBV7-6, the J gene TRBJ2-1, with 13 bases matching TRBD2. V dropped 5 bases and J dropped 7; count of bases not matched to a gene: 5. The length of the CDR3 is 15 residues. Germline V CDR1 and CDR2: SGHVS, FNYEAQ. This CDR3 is CASSQLAGGVNEQFF. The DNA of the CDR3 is TGTGCCAGCAGCCAACTAGCGGGGGGGGTGAATGAGCAGTTCTTC.

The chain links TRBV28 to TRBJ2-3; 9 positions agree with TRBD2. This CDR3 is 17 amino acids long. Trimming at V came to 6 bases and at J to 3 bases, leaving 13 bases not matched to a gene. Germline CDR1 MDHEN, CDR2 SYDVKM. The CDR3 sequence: CASSTPSSGRITDTQYF. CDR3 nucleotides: TGTGCCAGCAGCACCCCCTCAAGCGGGAGGATAACAGATACGCAGTATTTT.

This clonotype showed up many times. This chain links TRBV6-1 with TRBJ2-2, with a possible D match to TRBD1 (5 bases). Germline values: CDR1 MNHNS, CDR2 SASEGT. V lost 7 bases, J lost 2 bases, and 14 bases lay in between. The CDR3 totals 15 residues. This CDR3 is CASKATDVNTGELFF. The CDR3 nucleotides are TGTGCCAGCAAGGCGACAGACGTAAACACCGGGGAGCTGTTTTTT.

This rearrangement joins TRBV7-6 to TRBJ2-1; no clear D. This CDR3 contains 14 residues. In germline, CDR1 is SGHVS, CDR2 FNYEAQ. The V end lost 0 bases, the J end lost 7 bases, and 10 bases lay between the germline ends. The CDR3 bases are TGTGCCAGCAGCTTAGCGTTGACGGTTAATGAGCAGTTCTTC. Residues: CASSLALTVNEQFF. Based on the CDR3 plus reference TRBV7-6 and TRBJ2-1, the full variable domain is GAGVSQSPRYKVTKRGQDVALRCDPISGHVSLYWYRQALGQGPEFLTYFNYEAQQDKSGLPNDRFSAERPEGSISTLTIQRTEQRDSAMYRCASSLALTVNEQFFGPGTRLTVL.

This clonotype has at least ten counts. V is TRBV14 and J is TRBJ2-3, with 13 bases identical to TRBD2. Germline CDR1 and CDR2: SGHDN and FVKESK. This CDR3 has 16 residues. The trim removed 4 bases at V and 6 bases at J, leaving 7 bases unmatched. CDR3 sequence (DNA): TGTGCCAGCAGCCCCCTGGGACTAGCGGGGACCGATACGCAGTATTTT. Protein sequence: CASSPLGLAGTDTQYF.

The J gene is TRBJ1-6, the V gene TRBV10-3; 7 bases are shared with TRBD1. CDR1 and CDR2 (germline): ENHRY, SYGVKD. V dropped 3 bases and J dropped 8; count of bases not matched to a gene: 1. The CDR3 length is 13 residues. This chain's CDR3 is CAISDQGDSPLHF. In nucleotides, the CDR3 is TGTGCCATCAGTGACCAGGGGGATTCACCCCTCCACTTT.

CDR3 protein: CASSLFVAKNIQYF. For the CDR3, the DNA is TGTGCCAGCAGCTTGTTCGTAGCCAAAAACATTCAGTACTTC. This chain joins TRBV5-6 and TRBJ2-4; D is unresolved. The CDR3 is made up of 14 amino acids. Looked up from germline, CDR1 is SGHDT and CDR2 is YYEEEE. V was shortened by 1 base and J by 0 bases, with 5 bases between the two germline ends.

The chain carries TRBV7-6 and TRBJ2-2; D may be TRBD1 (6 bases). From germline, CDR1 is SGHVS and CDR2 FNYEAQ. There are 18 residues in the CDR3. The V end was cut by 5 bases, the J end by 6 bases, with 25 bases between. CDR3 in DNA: TGTGCCAGCAGCGATCGCATATCTCAGGGGCTACGGGCCGGGGAGCTGTTTTTT. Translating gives CASSDRISQGLRAGELFF.

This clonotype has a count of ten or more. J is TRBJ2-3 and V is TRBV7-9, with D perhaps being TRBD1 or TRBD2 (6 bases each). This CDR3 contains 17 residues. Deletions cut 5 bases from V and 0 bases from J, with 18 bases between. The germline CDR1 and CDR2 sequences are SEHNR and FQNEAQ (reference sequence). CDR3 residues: CASSTGGRGSSTDTQYF. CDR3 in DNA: TGTGCCAGCAGCACCGGGGGCAGGGGATCAAGCACAGATACGCAGTATTTT.

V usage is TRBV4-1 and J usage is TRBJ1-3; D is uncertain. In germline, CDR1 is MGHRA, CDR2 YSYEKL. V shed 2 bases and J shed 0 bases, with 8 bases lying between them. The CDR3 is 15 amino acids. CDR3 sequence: CASSQPTDSGNTIYF. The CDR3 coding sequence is TGCGCCAGCAGCCAACCCACGGACTCTGGAAACACCATATATTTT.

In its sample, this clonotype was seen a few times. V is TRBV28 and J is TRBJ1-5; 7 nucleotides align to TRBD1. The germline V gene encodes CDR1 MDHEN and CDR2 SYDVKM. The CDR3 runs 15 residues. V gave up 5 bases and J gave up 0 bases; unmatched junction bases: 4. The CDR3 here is CASSRTGFSNQPQHF. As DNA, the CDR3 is TGTGCCAGCAGTCGGACAGGATTTAGCAATCAGCCCCAGCATTTT.

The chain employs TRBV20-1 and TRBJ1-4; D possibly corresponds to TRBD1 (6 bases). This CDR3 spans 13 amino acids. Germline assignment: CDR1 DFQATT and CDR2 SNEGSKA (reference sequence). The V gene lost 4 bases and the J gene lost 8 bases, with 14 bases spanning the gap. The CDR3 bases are TGCAGTGCTATTGGCCGGGGGGCCGAAAAACTGTTTTTT. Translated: CSAIGRGAEKLFF.

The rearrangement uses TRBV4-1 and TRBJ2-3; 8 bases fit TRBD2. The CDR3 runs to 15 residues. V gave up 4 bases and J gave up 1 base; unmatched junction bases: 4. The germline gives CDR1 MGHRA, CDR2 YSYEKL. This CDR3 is CASSRTSTGTDTQYF. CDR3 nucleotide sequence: TGCGCCAGCAGCCGGACTAGCACTGGCACAGATACGCAGTATTTT.

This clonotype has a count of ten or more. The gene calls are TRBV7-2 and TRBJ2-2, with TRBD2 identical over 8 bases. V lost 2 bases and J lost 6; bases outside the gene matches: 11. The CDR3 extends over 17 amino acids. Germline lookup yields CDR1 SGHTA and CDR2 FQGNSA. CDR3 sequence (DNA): TGTGCCAGCAGCTTAAATATCGGGAGGGCCTCAGCCGGGGAGCTGTTTTTT. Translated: CASSLNIGRASAGELFF.

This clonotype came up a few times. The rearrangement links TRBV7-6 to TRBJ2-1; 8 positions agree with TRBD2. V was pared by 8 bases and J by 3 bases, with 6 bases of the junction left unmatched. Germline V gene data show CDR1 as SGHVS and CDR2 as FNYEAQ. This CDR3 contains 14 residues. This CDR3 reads CASDAGGNYNEQFF. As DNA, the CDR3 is TGTGCCAGCGACGCGGGGGGAAACTACAATGAGCAGTTCTTC.

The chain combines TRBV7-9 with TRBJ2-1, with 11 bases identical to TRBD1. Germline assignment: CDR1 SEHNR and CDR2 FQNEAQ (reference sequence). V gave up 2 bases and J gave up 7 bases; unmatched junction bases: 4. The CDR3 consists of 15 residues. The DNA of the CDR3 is TGTGCCAGCAGCTTACGGGACAGGGGGAAAAATGAGCAGTTCTTC. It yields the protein CASSLRDRGKNEQFF.

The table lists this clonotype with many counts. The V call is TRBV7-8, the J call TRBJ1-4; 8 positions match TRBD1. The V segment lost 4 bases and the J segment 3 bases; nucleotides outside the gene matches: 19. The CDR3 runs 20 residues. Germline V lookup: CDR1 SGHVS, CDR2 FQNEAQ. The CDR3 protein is CASSSQLTRGQVLANEKLFF. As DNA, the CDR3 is TGTGCCAGCAGCTCCCAGCTCACCAGGGGGCAGGTGCTGGCTAATGAAAAACTGTTTTTT.

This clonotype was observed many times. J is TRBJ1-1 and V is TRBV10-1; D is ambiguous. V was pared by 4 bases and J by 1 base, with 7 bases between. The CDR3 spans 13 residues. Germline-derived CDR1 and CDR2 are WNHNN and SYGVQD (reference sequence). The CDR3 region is CASSVRTNTEAFF. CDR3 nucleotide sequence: TGCGCCAGCAGTGTCCGGACGAACACTGAAGCTTTCTTT.